Here is one T cell receptor (beta chain) with its context. The antigen is unknown. Time point of the sample: patch test 1, 2 weeks after DPC sensitization. Treatment given: therapeutic diphenylcyclopropenone sensitization with weekly scalp DPC. TCRdb fed the RACE reads into MiXCR, producing one record per CDR3 protein. The sample includes under 200,000 distinct CDR3 sequences, around 15% seen only once; the top ten take less than 2%. The sample originates from a study of human T cells and chemical hapten exposure. General study points: The presence of alopecia in the donors means their immune response may differ from healthy people's.

Trimming took off 5 bases at V and 14 bases at J, with 16 bases between the two ends. Germline V gene lookup returns CDR1 MDHEN and CDR2 SYDVKM. The CDR3 has 13 residues. This receptor was obtained from a woman in her thirties with alopecia areata. Some clones in this sample may be carry-over from other donors' samples. The V and J genes are TRBV28 and TRBJ1-6; tentatively, D is TRBD1 (5 bases). Sequences were derived from whole blood, sampled in connection with sensitization to the hapten diphenylcyclopropenone (DPC). DNA of the CDR3: TGTGCCAGCAGTACAACCCAGGGTCTGACCCTCCACTTT. This gives the protein CASSTTQGLTLHF. The variable domain in full, completed from reference TRBV28 and TRBJ1-6, reads DVKVTQSSRYLVKRTGEKVFLECVQDMDHENMFWYRQDPGLGLRLIYFSYDVKMKEKGDIPEGYSVSREKKERFSLILESASTNQTSMYLCASSTTQGLTLHFGNGTRLTVT.